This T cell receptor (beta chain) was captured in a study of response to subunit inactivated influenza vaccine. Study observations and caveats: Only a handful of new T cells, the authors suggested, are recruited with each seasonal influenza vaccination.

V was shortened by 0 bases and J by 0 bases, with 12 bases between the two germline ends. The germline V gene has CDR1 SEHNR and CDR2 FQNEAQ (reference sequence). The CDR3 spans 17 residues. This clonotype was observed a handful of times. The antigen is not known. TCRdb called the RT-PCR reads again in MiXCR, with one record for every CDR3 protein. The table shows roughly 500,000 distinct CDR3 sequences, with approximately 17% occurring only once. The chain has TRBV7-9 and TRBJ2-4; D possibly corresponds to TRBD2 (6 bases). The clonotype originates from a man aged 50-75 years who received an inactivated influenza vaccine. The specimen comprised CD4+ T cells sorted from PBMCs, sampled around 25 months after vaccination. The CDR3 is CASSLATRSLAKNIQYF. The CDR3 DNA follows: TGTGCCAGCAGCTTAGCGACTAGATCATTAGCCAAAAACATTCAGTACTTC.